These 5 T cell receptor beta chains came from one sample sequenced in a study of post-analysis software for immune sequencing data. Study findings and constraints: TRBV5-6, TRBV5-1 and TRBV20-1 were among a few TRBV segments more frequent in patients than controls.

Their cognate antigens are unknown. Unique-molecular-identifier-tagged TCR beta cDNA libraries were used. TCRdb processed the PCR reads anew with MiXCR; each CDR3 protein has one entry. This sample yields fewer than 850,000 distinct CDR3 sequences, of which just under 30% are seen a single time; roughly 0.54% belongs to the top ten. The sample taken for sequencing was blood. The receptors come from a girl aged 5-17 years with multiple sclerosis.

This clonotype was observed a handful of times. The chain employs TRBV6-5 and TRBJ2-7; D unresolved. Looked up from germline, CDR1 is MNHEY and CDR2 is SVGAGI. CDR3 size: 15 residues. Deletions cut 0 bases from V and 1 base from J, with 10 bases between. The CDR3 region is CASSYSSRGSYEQYF. CDR3 bases: TGTGCCAGCAGTTACTCGAGCCGTGGGTCCTACGAGCAGTACTTC.

This clonotype was seen more than once but under ten times. The chain couples TRBV6-6 to TRBJ1-5; D is unresolved. CDR1 and CDR2 (germline): MNHNY, SVGAGI (reference sequence). V dropped 7 bases and J dropped 3 bases, with 7 bases sitting between them. The CDR3 runs to 12 residues. DNA of the CDR3: TGTGCCAGCACTAACCCCAATCAGCCCCAGCATTTT. Translated: CASTNPNQPQHF.

CDR3 in amino acids: CSAPGLAGVLETQYF. As DNA, the CDR3 is TGCAGTGCTCCCGGACTAGCGGGAGTTTTGGAGACCCAGTACTTC. V gene TRBV20-1 combines with J gene TRBJ2-5; TRBD2 agrees at 13 bases. CDR3 size: 15 residues. Per the germline V gene, CDR1 is DFQATT and CDR2 is SNEGSKA (reference sequence). V shed 5 bases and J 5 bases; nucleotides not matched to a gene: 8.

Details on this clonotype: One end of the junction varies from germline; a read error may be responsible. The gene calls are TRBV7-2 and TRBJ1-2; D might be TRBD1 (6 bases). The CDR3 runs 14 residues. CDR1 SGHTA and CDR2 FQGNSA come from the germline V gene. The CDR3 region is CASSLLRGLHGDTF. Here the CDR3 DNA reads TGTGCCAGCAGCTTATTGCGGGGGCTACATGGCGACACCTTC.

The V gene is TRBV5-1, the J gene TRBJ2-5; D gene uncertain. Germline V lookup: CDR1 SGHRS, CDR2 YFSETQ. The germline V and J ends were trimmed by 1 base and 2 bases, with 6 bases remaining between them. This CDR3 region has 13 residues. CDR3 residues: CASSLRRQETQYF. Written as DNA, the CDR3 is TGCGCCAGCAGCTTGCGGCGGCAAGAGACCCAGTACTTC.